Below are 25 T cell receptor beta chains sequenced from a single sample in a study of T cells in tuberculosis (dated by TCRdb to the late 2010s). The label giving this sample's time point can be read as: new active TB diagnosis, blood taken before or within 7 days of starting treatment. The library was made by the immunoSEQ multiplex PCR assay. The table comes from immuneACCESS by way of TCRdb, which keeps in-frame sequences with V and J called. Part of the clones is missing from these tables; in studies checked, under half for an unresolved V gene and the rest for unknown reasons. This sample lists about 34,000 clones; 80% to 95% were detected once. The ten top clones hold around 10% of the sample. This specimen was PBMCs, taken at tuberculosis diagnosis. These receptors were collected from an adult with tuberculosis.

The chain links TRBV5-1 to TRBJ1-1; no firm D call. Germline lookup yields CDR1 SGHRS and CDR2 YFSETQ. Deletions cut 0 bases from V and 7 bases from J, with 13 bases between. This CDR3 comprises 14 residues. The CDR3 loop reads CASSLGLGGDEAFF. DNA of the CDR3: TGCGCCAGCAGCTTGGGCTTGGGCGGGGATGAAGCTTTCTTT.

About this clone itself: A read error may account for a junction end that differs from germline. The gene calls are TRBV2 and TRBJ1-4; TRBD1 agrees at 7 bases. From germline, CDR1 is SNHLY and CDR2 FYNNEI. This CDR3 is built from 14 residues. CDR3 in amino acids: CASSEDRADEKLFF. In nucleotides, the CDR3 is TGTGCCAGCAGCGAAGACAGGGCGGATGAAAAACTGTTTTTT.

The chain uses TRBV6-1 and TRBJ2-5, with D possibly matching TRBD2 (6 bases). V dropped 7 bases and J dropped 5 bases, with 17 bases sitting between them. The germline gives CDR1 MNHNS, CDR2 SASEGT. The CDR3 spans 14 residues. The CDR3 protein is CASNPGAGTETQYF. The CDR3, as DNA: TGTGCCAGCAACCCCGGGGCGGGGACGGAGACCCAGTACTTC.

This sequence joins TRBV5-1 and TRBJ2-7; TRBD2 matches at 10 bases. J lost 1 base, V lost 4 bases, and 5 bases had no gene match. This CDR3 region has 15 residues. Germline CDR1 is SGHRS and CDR2 is YFSETQ. The CDR3 loop is CASSTGTSVSYEQYF. CDR3 bases: TGCGCCAGCAGCACCGGGACTAGCGTTTCCTACGAGCAGTACTTC.

The CDR3 loop is CASSILTGNQPQHF. The CDR3 bases are TGTGCCAGTAGTATTTTAACAGGTAATCAGCCCCAGCATTTT. The V and J genes are TRBV19 and TRBJ1-5, with D possibly being TRBD1 (5 bases). This CDR3 spans 14 amino acids. The V gene's germline CDR1 is LNHDA and CDR2 SQIVND (reference sequence). Trimming removed 3 bases from V and 4 bases from J, with 10 bases in between.

This chain uses TRBV9 with TRBJ1-1; D call uncertain. Germline-derived CDR1 and CDR2 are SGDLS and YYNGEE. With 1 base removed from V and 6 bases from J, the gap between germline ends came to 10 bases. CDR3 length: 13 amino acids. CDR3 sequence reads: CASSVIPAAEAFF. The CDR3 DNA sequence: TGTGCCAGCAGCGTAATTCCAGCGGCTGAAGCTTTCTTT. Looking up the rest from reference TRBV9 and TRBJ1-1 gives the full variable domain: DSGVTQTPKHLITATGQRVTLRCSPRSGDLSVYWYQQSLDQGLQFLIQYYNGEERAKGNILERFSAQQFPDLHSELNLSSLELGDSALYFCASSVIPAAEAFFGQGTRLTVV.

The chain combines TRBV25-1 with TRBJ2-2, with 8 positions matching TRBD2. This CDR3 contains 15 residues. CDR1 is MGHDK, CDR2 SYGVNS, per germline. Unmatched junction bases numbered 9, after V lost 8 bases and J lost 4 bases. The CDR3 DNA reads TGTGCCAGCTCCCCGGGAAGCGGGAGCACCGGGGAGCTGTTTTTT. Its translation is CASSPGSGSTGELFF.

The J gene is TRBJ2-1, the V gene TRBV11-2; 7 nucleotides line up with TRBD1. The CDR3 runs to 14 residues. J lost 0 bases, V lost 6 bases, and 2 bases had no gene match. Germline-derived CDR1 and CDR2 are SGHAT and FQNNGV. The CDR3 sequence: CASRTGYSYNEQFF. CDR3 sequence (DNA): TGTGCCAGCAGGACAGGGTACTCCTACAATGAGCAGTTCTTC.

This clone occurred once. V is TRBV7-6 and J is TRBJ2-2, with TRBD2 matching over 10 bases. CDR3 length equals 17 residues. V lost 0 bases, J lost 4 bases, and 5 bases stayed unmatched. Per the germline V gene, CDR1 is SGHVS and CDR2 is FNYEAQ. CDR3 DNA sequence: TGTGCCAGCAGCTTAGCGAGGACTAGCGGCCTCACCGGGGAGCTGTTTTTT. It codes for CASSLARTSGLTGELFF.

This rearrangement joins TRBV11-2 to TRBJ2-2; 8 nucleotides align to TRBD1. The germline CDR1 and CDR2 sequences are SGHAT and FQNNGV. J gave up 5 bases and V 1 base, and 6 bases lay outside the gene matches. The CDR3 covers 16 residues. The CDR3 sequence: CASSLAFTGGTGELFF. The CDR3 bases are TGTGCCAGCAGCTTAGCTTTTACAGGGGGAACCGGGGAGCTGTTTTTT.

The V gene is TRBV19, the J gene TRBJ1-2; D gene uncertain. V was cut by 11 bases and J by 0 bases, with 13 bases left in between. The CDR3 is 13 amino acids. Germline CDR1 reads LNHDA; CDR2 reads SQIVND (reference sequence). As DNA, the CDR3 is TGTGCCGTACGTGAGGGAGCTAACTATGGCTACACCTTC. The encoded protein is CAVREGANYGYTF.

V and J are TRBV9 and TRBJ1-3; D may be TRBD1 (5 bases). Trimming took off 3 bases at V and 0 bases at J, with 13 bases between the two ends. Germline loops: CDR1 SGDLS, CDR2 YYNGEE. The CDR3 has 16 amino acids. This CDR3 is CASSGPTGDSGNTIYF. CDR3 bases: TGTGCCAGCAGCGGTCCCACGGGGGACTCTGGAAACACCATATATTTT.

V gene TRBV6-1 combines with J gene TRBJ1-2; 8 nucleotides align to TRBD1. CDR1 MNHNS and CDR2 SASEGT come from the germline V gene. The V gene end was trimmed by 1 base and the J gene end by 1 base; junction bases not matched to a gene: 5. The CDR3 sequence is 16 residues long. The chain's CDR3 is CASSEGEGQDNYGYTF. The CDR3 DNA reads as TGTGCCAGCAGTGAAGGGGAGGGACAGGATAACTATGGCTACACCTTC.

In its sample, this clone was seen once. This sequence joins TRBV18 and TRBJ2-3; TRBD1 agrees at 7 bases. Germline CDR1 and CDR2: KGHSH and LQKENI. This CDR3 spans 14 amino acids. Trimming cost V 2 bases and J 4 bases; bases outside gene matches: 3. CDR3 residues: CASSPSQGADTQYF. CDR3 sequence (DNA): TGTGCCAGCTCACCAAGCCAGGGGGCAGATACGCAGTATTTT.

This chain uses TRBV6-1 with TRBJ1-5; D is uncertain. V was clipped by 9 bases and J by 0 bases, with 12 bases between them. Germline V gene data show CDR1 as MNHNS and CDR2 as SASEGT. CDR3 length: 14 residues. CDR3 region: CARKITDSNQPQHF. The CDR3 nucleotides are TGTGCCAGAAAAATTACAGATAGCAATCAGCCCCAGCATTTT.

The V gene is TRBV6-1, the J gene TRBJ1-4; the match to TRBD1 covers 8 bases. With 8 bases clipped from V and 5 bases from J, the junction kept 4 bases outside the gene matches. Germline V gene sequence: CDR1 MNHNS, CDR2 SASEGT. The CDR3 is 13 amino acids. CDR3 nucleotide sequence: TGTGCCAGCGCGGGACAGGCGAATGAAAAACTGTTTTTT. Protein: CASAGQANEKLFF.

V usage is TRBV7-6 and J usage is TRBJ2-7; perhaps TRBD1 as D (6 bases). Germline-derived CDR1 and CDR2 are SGHVS and FNYEAQ. Trimming pared 4 bases from V and 7 bases from J, leaving 14 bases between. This CDR3 comprises 13 residues. The CDR3 reads CASSSHPQGEQYF. The CDR3 coding sequence is TGTGCCAGCAGCTCTCACCCACAGGGAGAGCAGTACTTC.

CDR3 coding DNA: TGTGCCAGTAGTACCAGGGGGACAGGTGAAGCTTTCTTT. Protein product: CASSTRGTGEAFF. The chain joins TRBV19 to TRBJ1-1; 8 nucleotides agree with TRBD1. This CDR3 has 13 amino acids. The germline gives CDR1 LNHDA, CDR2 SQIVND (reference sequence). The V segment lost 4 bases and the J segment 7 bases; nucleotides outside the gene matches: 5.

This clone has just one count. This chain connects TRBV11-2 to TRBJ2-3; 11 positions agree with TRBD2. The CDR3 loop spans 19 amino acids. Germline lookup yields CDR1 SGHAT and CDR2 FQNNGV. Trimming took 2 bases from V and 1 from J; bases not matched to a gene: 11. In DNA, the CDR3 is TGTGCCAGCAGCTTACAGTTAACTAGCGGGGGTTATGGCACAGATACGCAGTATTTT. Residues: CASSLQLTSGGYGTDTQYF.

The rearrangement uses TRBV13 and TRBJ2-1; 7 bases are a match to TRBD1. Germline CDR1 is PRHDT and CDR2 is FYEKMQ (reference sequence). The CDR3 length is 14 residues. Trimming took 3 bases from V and 8 from J; bases not matched to a gene: 7. The CDR3 is CASSLDLQGDEQFF. The DNA of the CDR3 is TGTGCCAGCAGCTTGGACCTTCAGGGGGATGAGCAGTTCTTC.

In this sample, this clone turned up a few times. The chain couples TRBV5-1 to TRBJ1-1, with a weak D call TRBD1 (5 bases). This CDR3 has 16 amino acids. Germline lookup yields CDR1 SGHRS and CDR2 YFSETQ. V dropped 4 bases and J dropped 3 bases, with 19 bases sitting between them. The CDR3 DNA sequence: TGCGCCAGCAGCGAAGACAGTTTTTTCTTAGACACTGAAGCTTTCTTT. It codes for CASSEDSFFLDTEAFF.

The genes are TRBV7-2 and TRBJ2-3, with 10 bases aligning to TRBD2. Trimming at V came to 2 bases and at J to 7 bases, leaving 6 bases not matched to a gene. The germline V gene encodes CDR1 SGHTA and CDR2 FQGNSA. This CDR3 is built from 15 residues. CDR3 in amino acids: CASSLKRGGRNTQYF. The CDR3 nucleotides are TGTGCCAGCAGCTTAAAGCGGGGGGGCAGAAATACGCAGTATTTT.

V and J are TRBV19 and TRBJ2-6; no clear D. The CDR3 has 15 residues. The V end was cut by 8 bases, the J end by 0 bases, with 11 bases between. Germline V CDR1 and CDR2: LNHDA, SQIVND (reference sequence). CDR3 region: CASDGSASGANVLTF. For the CDR3, the DNA is TGTGCCAGTGACGGGTCGGCCTCTGGGGCCAACGTCCTGACTTTC.

V and J are TRBV6-4 and TRBJ2-3; unclear D gene. Per the germline V gene, CDR1 is MRHNA and CDR2 is SNTAGT. The CDR3 has 16 residues. The germline V and J ends were trimmed by 0 bases and 2 bases, with 12 bases remaining between them. The CDR3 bases are TGTGCCAGCAGTGACTCAGGCAGCGAACCCACAGATACGCAGTATTTT. Translation: CASSDSGSEPTDTQYF.

This chain links TRBV11-3 with TRBJ2-2, with D maybe TRBD1 (7 bases). There are 16 residues in the CDR3. The V end was cut by 5 bases, the J end by 3 bases, with 16 bases between. Germline lookup yields CDR1 SGHNT and CDR2 YENEEA. In DNA form, the CDR3 reads TGTGCCAGCAGCCAGGGGGGACTCGGCGACACCGGGGAGCTGTTTTTT. It is translated as CASSQGGLGDTGELFF.